The next 18 T cell receptor beta chains were all read from a single sample in a study of cytomegalovirus exposure and HLA in healthy donors. The PCR was carried out with 60 Vbeta primers and 13 Jbeta primers. Data came from immunoSEQ multiplex PCR; TCRdb stores just in-frame clones and leaves some out. The repertoire holds tens of thousands of clones, with 65% to 75% as singletons. Source material: PBMCs. The receptors stem from a man under 40 in good health and CMV-seronegative.

CDR3 sequence reads: CASSRASGRVRYNEQFF. CDR3 nucleotide sequence: TGTGCCAGCAGCCGTGCTAGCGGGAGGGTGCGCTACAATGAGCAGTTCTTC. The V and J genes are TRBV7-2 and TRBJ2-1, with 12 bases identical to TRBD2. This CDR3 has 17 amino acids. The V gene's germline CDR1 is SGHTA and CDR2 FQGNSA. Unmatched junction bases numbered 8, after V lost 5 bases and J lost 3 bases.

This clone was counted once. J is TRBJ1-2 and V is TRBV7-2, with D possibly being TRBD1 (6 bases). The CDR3 covers 15 residues. V lost 5 bases and J 2 bases, leaving 15 bases between the germline ends. CDR1 and CDR2 (germline): SGHTA, FQGNSA. DNA for the CDR3: TGTGCCAGCAGCCTACAGGGCCTAGGGAACTATGGCTACACCTTC. This gives the protein CASSLQGLGNYGYTF.

The chain carries TRBV6-1 and TRBJ2-1; 9 nucleotides line up with TRBD2. Germline CDR1 reads MNHNS; CDR2 reads SASEGT. The CDR3 is 15 residues long. V lost 1 base to trimming and J lost 8 bases; unmatched junction nucleotides: 6. The CDR3 nucleotides are TGTGCCAGCAGTGAAGGAAGCGGGGGGCAGGATGAGCAGTTCTTC. Protein product: CASSEGSGGQDEQFF.

The V and J genes are TRBV27 and TRBJ1-2; D perhaps matches TRBD1 (5 bases). V lost 4 bases to trimming and J lost 4 bases, with 16 bases between them. In germline, CDR1 is MNHEY, CDR2 SMNVEV (reference sequence). The CDR3 length is 15 residues. CDR3 nucleotide sequence: TGTGCCAGCAGTTCGCGGGACGTCCCCGCCTATGGCTACACCTTC. Translated: CASSSRDVPAYGYTF.

The CDR3 DNA is TGCGCCAGCAGCTTGAGTGCGGGCACAGATACGCAGTATTTT. Residues: CASSLSAGTDTQYF. The V call is TRBV5-1, the J call TRBJ2-3; no reliable D call. The CDR3 contains 14 residues. Trimming took off 1 base at V and 1 base at J, with 7 bases between the two ends. Germline CDR1 reads SGHRS; CDR2 reads YFSETQ. Looking up the rest from reference TRBV5-1 and TRBJ2-3 gives the full variable domain: KAGVTQTPRYLIKTRGQQVTLSCSPISGHRSVSWYQQTPGQGLQFLFEYFSETQRNKGNFPGRFSGRQFSNSRSEMNVSTLELGDSALYLCASSLSAGTDTQYFGPGTRLTVL.

Comments on this clone: Mismatch with germline at one junction end may stem from a read error. This rearrangement joins TRBV6-6 to TRBJ1-1; 9 bases align to TRBD1. The CDR3 length is 14 residues. Germline V gene data show CDR1 as MNHNY and CDR2 as SVGAGI (reference sequence). The CDR3 spells CASSSWDRETEAFF. CDR3 DNA: TGTGCCAGCAGTTCATGGGACAGGGAGACTGAAGCGTTCTTT.

The chain has TRBV27 and TRBJ2-1; 8 bases map to TRBD2. CDR1 and CDR2 from the germline V gene are MNHEY and SMNVEV (reference sequence). V lost 8 bases to trimming and J lost 2 bases; unmatched junction nucleotides: 11. The CDR3 spans 16 residues. The CDR3: CASQISGSAPYNEQFF. The CDR3 nucleotides read TGTGCCAGCCAAATCAGCGGGAGTGCCCCCTACAATGAGCAGTTCTTC.

This clone was found a few times. The V and J genes are TRBV28 and TRBJ1-1; 8 bases map to TRBD1. The CDR3 consists of 13 residues. Trimming removed 5 bases from V and 7 bases from J; junction bases left unmatched: 6. Looked up from germline, CDR1 is MDHEN and CDR2 is SYDVKM. CDR3 in DNA: TGTGCCAGCAGTGGGGGTGGGACAGGTGAAGCTTTCTTT. Its protein product is CASSGGGTGEAFF.

This chain connects TRBV7-2 to TRBJ2-7, with a weak D call TRBD2 (6 bases). This CDR3 contains 16 residues. V shed 1 base and J shed 1 base, with 14 bases lying between them. Germline V gene lookup returns CDR1 SGHTA and CDR2 FQGNSA. CDR3 sequence (DNA): TGTGCCAGCAGCTTAGGGGTAGGGCGGGGTTCCTACGAGCAGTACTTC. This codes for CASSLGVGRGSYEQYF.

The rearrangement links TRBV7-8 to TRBJ2-4; possible D gene TRBD2, 5 bases. The V end was cut by 3 bases, the J end by 6 bases, with 12 bases between. The germline V gene encodes CDR1 SGHVS and CDR2 FQNEAQ. The CDR3 is 14 amino acids. The CDR3 reads CASSLPGSLNIQYF. Written as DNA, the CDR3 is TGTGCCAGCAGCTTGCCGGGATCTCTAAACATTCAGTACTTC.

This clone showed up just once. The rearrangement uses TRBV14 and TRBJ2-7, with D possibly TRBD1 on 5 matching bases. CDR3 length: 15 residues. V lost 1 base and J 3 bases, leaving 13 bases between the germline ends. The germline V gene has CDR1 SGHDN and CDR2 FVKESK. CDR3 loop: CASSQVDSQIYEQYF. In nucleotides, the CDR3 is TGTGCCAGCAGCCAAGTAGACAGCCAAATCTACGAGCAGTACTTC.

The CDR3 coding sequence is TGTGCCAGCAGCCCCCGGGAGGGTGAAGCTTTCTTT. It is translated as CASSPREGEAFF. The rearrangement joins TRBV13 to TRBJ1-1, with D unresolved. The CDR3 length is 12 residues. CDR1 is PRHDT, CDR2 FYEKMQ, per germline (reference sequence). Trimming stripped 5 bases from V and 7 bases from J, with 11 bases between.

The V call is TRBV10-1, the J call TRBJ1-5, with TRBD1 as a possible D gene (5 bases). Trimming cost V 6 bases and J 0 bases, with 12 bases left between them. This CDR3 has 15 amino acids. Germline V gene sequence: CDR1 WNHNN, CDR2 SYGVQD (reference sequence). This CDR3 reads CASSGGLYSNQPQHF. The CDR3 coding sequence is TGCGCCAGCAGCGGGGGACTTTATAGCAATCAGCCCCAGCATTTT.

The chain combines TRBV19 with TRBJ1-5; 12 nucleotides agree with TRBD1. The CDR3 contains 16 residues. Trimming removed 5 bases from V and 3 bases from J; junction bases left unmatched: 5. Germline V gene sequence: CDR1 LNHDA, CDR2 SQIVND (reference sequence). CDR3 DNA: TGTGCCAGTAGTTATTTGGGACAGGGGGCCAATCAGCCCCAGCATTTT. As protein: CASSYLGQGANQPQHF.

The rearrangement joins TRBV27 to TRBJ1-5, with TRBD1 matching 8 bases. V lost 6 bases and J lost 6; bases outside the gene matches: 10. Per the germline V gene, CDR1 is MNHEY and CDR2 is SMNVEV (reference sequence). The CDR3 runs 15 residues. In nucleotides, the CDR3 is TGTGCCAGCAGCAACACAGGGGGGGCTCCTCAGCCCCAGCATTTT. It yields the protein CASSNTGGAPQPQHF.

The chain has TRBV30 and TRBJ2-3; 10 nucleotides agree with TRBD2. CDR1 and CDR2 (germline): GTSNPN, SVGIG (reference sequence). The CDR3 sequence is 15 residues long. Trimming cost V 1 base and J 4 bases; bases outside gene matches: 5. The CDR3 bases are TGTGCCTGGAGTGGCAGCGGGAGGGCCGCAGATACGCAGTATTTT. It yields the protein CAWSGSGRAADTQYF.

This clone was seen a few times. The CDR3 here is CAWSRDRDYEQYF. The CDR3 region has the DNA TGTGCCTGGAGTCGGGACAGAGATTACGAGCAGTACTTC. The chain has TRBV30 and TRBJ2-7; TRBD1 aligns across 7 bases. CDR1 is GTSNPN, CDR2 SVGIG, per germline (reference sequence). V lost 2 bases and J lost 4; bases outside the gene matches: 5. The CDR3 has 13 residues.

In DNA form, the CDR3 reads TGCGCCAGCAGCTTGAGACTAGCGAGGGATACGCAGTATTTT. Translation gives CASSLRLARDTQYF. The V gene is TRBV5-1, the J gene TRBJ2-3, with TRBD2 matching over 8 bases. The germline V gene encodes CDR1 SGHRS and CDR2 YFSETQ. The CDR3 sequence is 14 residues long. V trimming: 1 base; J trimming: 6 bases; junction bases outside the gene matches: 4. The variable domain in full, completed from reference TRBV5-1 and TRBJ2-3, reads KAGVTQTPRYLIKTRGQQVTLSCSPISGHRSVSWYQQTPGQGLQFLFEYFSETQRNKGNFPGRFSGRQFSNSRSEMNVSTLELGDSALYLCASSLRLARDTQYFGPGTRLTVL.